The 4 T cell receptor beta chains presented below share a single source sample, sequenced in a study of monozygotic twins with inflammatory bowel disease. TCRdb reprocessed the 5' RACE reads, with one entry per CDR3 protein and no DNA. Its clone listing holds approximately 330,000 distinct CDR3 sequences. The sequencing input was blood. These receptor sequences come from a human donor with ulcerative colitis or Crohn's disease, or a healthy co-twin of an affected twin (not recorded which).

CDR3 in amino acids: CSASGGTGTRRLYGYTF. This chain links TRBV20-1 with TRBJ1-2; TCRdb indicates TRBD1, and absent DNA this call remains unverified. Germline lookup yields CDR1 DFQATT and CDR2 SNEGSKA (reference sequence). The CDR3 is 17 residues long.

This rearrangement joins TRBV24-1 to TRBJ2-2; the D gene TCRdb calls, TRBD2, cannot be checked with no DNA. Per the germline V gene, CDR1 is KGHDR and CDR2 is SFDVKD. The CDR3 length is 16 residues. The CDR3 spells CATSLGGADNTGELFF.

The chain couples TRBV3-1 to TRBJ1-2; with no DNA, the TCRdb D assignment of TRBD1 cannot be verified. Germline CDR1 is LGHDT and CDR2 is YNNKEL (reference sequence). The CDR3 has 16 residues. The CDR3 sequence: CASSQDVRQGDDGYTF.

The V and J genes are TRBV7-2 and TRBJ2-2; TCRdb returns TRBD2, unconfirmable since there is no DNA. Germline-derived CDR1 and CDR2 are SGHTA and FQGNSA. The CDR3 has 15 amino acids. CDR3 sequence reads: CASSFWTRGTGELFF. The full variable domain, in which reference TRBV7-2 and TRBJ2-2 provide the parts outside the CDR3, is GAGVSQSPSNKVTEKGKDVELRCDPISGHTALYWYRQSLGQGLEFLIYFQGNSAPDKSGLPSDRFSAERTGGSVSTLTIQRTQQEDSAVYLCASSFWTRGTGELFFGEGSRLTVL.